The T cell receptor (beta chain) described here comes from a study of blood T cells in healthy people across ages (dated by TCRdb to 2015 to 2017). Background on the whole study: Template switching captured roughly one uniquely barcoded TCR beta cDNA molecule per two T cells in model experiments. Age-related changes in TCR beta repertoire diversity were measured in the study by deep sequencing normalized with unique cDNA molecular identifiers. The donors were split into four age groups: young (average 16 years), middle-aged (around 37), aged (roughly 68) and long-lived (under 90). To avoid experimental bias, donors of different ages were spread randomly across the sequencing lanes. Using the same blood draw, the study looked at two additional independent replicas of 1 million unique cDNA reads for two donors, one aged 18 to 30 and the other aged 80 or older. Summary of the overall study and its limitations: The percentage of naive T cells measured by flow cytometry correlated strongly with observed TCR beta diversity. Compared with the aged group, the long-lived group had more naive CD4+ T cells, fewer expanded clones and increased TCR diversity, a pattern suggesting age selection. As age increased, observed TCR beta diversity per million T cells dropped in a roughly linear way, and a significant reduction was already evident by age roughly 40. Because profiling used bulk unsorted PBMCs, naive and antigen-experienced compartments could not be compared conclusively. Donor CMV infection status was unknown, potentially confounding age-related changes in expanded clonotypes. Estimates of total diversity from one million sequenced T cells were regarded as lower bounds and underestimates.

With regard to this clonotype: The specificity of this receptor is unknown. No clone much larger than this one lies a single base away; base qualities are absent.

The donors were roughly 38 Caucasian individuals from Russia, aged roughly 6 to 90 years, who were systemically healthy. Around 10 milliliters of peripheral blood were drawn from each donor into EDTA-treated Vacutainer tubes. Ficoll-Paque density-gradient centrifugation was used to isolate PBMCs, with at least 6 million per sample. Total RNA, at least 6 micrograms per sample, was extracted from PBMCs with Trizol reagent. Naive CD45RAhigh/CD27high T cell percentages were measured by flow cytometry on a PBMC aliquot from every donor. Its CDR3 holds 18 amino acids, cysteine through phenylalanine. Kept here is only the CDR3 DNA, which spans 54 bases and is read in frame from base 1. Trimming accounts for 5 bases at V and 0 bases at J, while the number of junction bases matched to no gene is 10. CDR1 and CDR2 were assigned from the germline V gene as LGHNA and YNFKEQ. The library relied on 5' RACE. The instrument given in TCRdb is Illumina HiSeq 2500. A second PCR of roughly 7 to 11 cycles was performed with a sample-barcoded 5' primer and a J-beta primer mix. A template-switch 5' adaptor carrying 12 random nucleotides introduced a unique molecular identifier onto each TCR beta cDNA molecule. Each sample yielded at least 3 million CDR3-containing paired-end reads. First-strand cDNA synthesis was performed from all RNA using the Mint cDNA synthesis kit, with priming by a TRBC-specific oligonucleotide. Following uracil-DNA glycosylase treatment, a first 18-cycle PCR with universal primers M1SS and BC2_uni_R was performed on all cDNA. The published analysis was carried out like this. For normalization, 1 million high-quality reads, each with a distinct molecular identifier, were randomly selected from each sample. Instead of being binned into consensus sequences, reads with shared molecular identifiers were discarded. MiTCR, with a Q25 quality threshold and the strictest error-elimination algorithm, was used for CDR3 identification, clonotype clustering and error correction. A nonparametric unseen species model with Euler transformation was used to estimate a lower bound on total TCR beta diversity. TCRdb reanalyzed the raw reads on its own, using fastp at Q25 for trimming and MiXCR for clone calling, and kept in-frame beta chains. Entries that share a CDR3 protein sequence are merged under the most common genes and DNA. These V and J calls are TCRdb output, not the study's own analysis. For this sample there are roughly 680,000 distinct CDR3 sequences; 40% to 65% appear just once. About 13% of the sample is taken by the ten largest.

The TCR originated in a woman older than 75 in good health. The rearrangement joined TRBV4-2 to TRBJ2-1, with 10 junctional bases fitting TRBD1. Material for sequencing was blood. CDR3 loop: CASSKGTGAVSSYNEQFF. The DNA reads as follows: TGTGCCAGCAGCAAAGGGACAGGGGCCGTAAGCTCCTACAATGAGCAGTTCTTC.